The present entry profiles one T cell receptor beta chain with its context. What it binds is unknown. The entry originates in a study of T-cell memory formation after mild COVID-19. Study results and caveats: Some SARS-CoV-2-responding clones were already detected in memory before infection. Of the contracting clones, CD4+ ones lay mainly in CM and EM, and CD8+ ones in EMRA.

Constant-segment primers were used for 5'RACE, and the resulting TCR alpha and TCR beta cDNA libraries carried sample barcodes and UMIs. TCRdb re-called the 5' RACE reads through MiXCR, storing one row per CDR3 protein. The profile shows 120,000 to 150,000 distinct CDR3 sequences, 6% to 7% of them singletons. V was shortened by 6 bases and J by 0 bases, with 7 bases between the two germline ends. This CDR3 has 13 amino acids. Germline assignment: CDR1 SGHRS and CDR2 YFSETQ. V and J are TRBV5-1 and TRBJ2-1; D gene uncertain. The source of this sequence is an adult woman who had mild COVID-19 (a few samples of this study predate the infection). Cell type and time point are not known. The sequencing sample was made of PBMCs or a T cell subset sorted from them (not recorded which). Here the CDR3 reads CASTIDSYNEQFF. In DNA form, the CDR3 reads TGCGCCAGCACTATCGACTCCTACAATGAGCAGTTCTTC.